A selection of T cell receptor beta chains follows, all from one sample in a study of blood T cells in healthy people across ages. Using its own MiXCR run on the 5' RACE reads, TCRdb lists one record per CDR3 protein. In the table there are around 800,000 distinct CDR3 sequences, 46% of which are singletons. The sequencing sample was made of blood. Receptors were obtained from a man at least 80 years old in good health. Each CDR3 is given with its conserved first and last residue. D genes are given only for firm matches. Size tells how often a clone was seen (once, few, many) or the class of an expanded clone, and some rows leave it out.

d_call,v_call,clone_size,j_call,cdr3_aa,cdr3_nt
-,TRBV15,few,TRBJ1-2,CATSRDSDYGYTF,TGTGCCACCAGCAGGGACAGTGACTATGGCTACACCTTC
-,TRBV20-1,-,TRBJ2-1,CSAREVSKGLDEQFF,TGCAGTGCTAGAGAGGTTTCCAAGGGTTTGGATGAGCAGTTCTTC
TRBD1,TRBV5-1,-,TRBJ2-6,CASNSGTGGLSGANVLTF,TGCGCCAGCAACTCAGGGACAGGGGGCCTCTCTGGGGCCAACGTCCTGACTTTC
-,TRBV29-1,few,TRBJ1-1,CSGRPSLHTEAFF,TGCAGCGGCAGGCCGAGCCTCCACACTGAAGCTTTCTTT
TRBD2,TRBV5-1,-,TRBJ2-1,CACSMGLDLETQFF,TGCGCCTGCAGCATGGGACTAGATTTAGAGACCCAGTTCTTC
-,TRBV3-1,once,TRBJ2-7,CASSQGKRIYSYEQYF,TGTGCCAGCAGCCAAGGGAAGCGGATCTACTCCTACGAGCAGTACTTC
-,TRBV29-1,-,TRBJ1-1,CSVGRRNTEAFF,TGCAGCGTGGGACGGAGAAACACTGAAGCTTTCTTT
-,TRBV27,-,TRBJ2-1,CASRWGYRSKGQFF,TGTGCCAGCAGGTGGGGCTACCGCAGCAAGGGGCAGTTCTTC
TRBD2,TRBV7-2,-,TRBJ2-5,CASSFRGGDRQFGETQYF,TGTGCCAGCAGCTTCCGCGGGGGGGACAGACAGTTTGGGGAGACCCAGTACTTC
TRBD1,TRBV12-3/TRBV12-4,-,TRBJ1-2,CASSSYRGLGYTF,TGTGCCAGCAGTTCCTACAGGGGGCTTGGCTACACCTTC
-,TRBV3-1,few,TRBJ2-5,CASGKIGAGETQYF,TGTGCCAGCGGTAAAATAGGGGCAGGAGAGACCCAGTACTTC
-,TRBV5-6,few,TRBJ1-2,CASSPYPGDYGYGYTF,TGTGCCAGCAGCCCATACCCAGGGGATTATGGCTATGGCTACACCTTC
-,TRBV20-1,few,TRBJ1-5,CSASPGRLNQPQHF,TGCAGTGCTTCCCCAGGGAGACTTAATCAGCCCCAGCATTTT
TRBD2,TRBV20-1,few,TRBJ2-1,CSASTGTSGSYYNEQFF,TGCAGTGCTTCGACCGGGACTAGCGGGAGTTACTACAATGAGCAGTTCTTC
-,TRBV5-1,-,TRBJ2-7,CASSLGGRLDEQYF,TGCGCCAGCAGCTTAGGCGGAAGACTGGACGAGCAGTACTTC
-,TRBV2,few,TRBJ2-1,CASSESTTAREQFF,TGTGCCAGCAGTGAGAGCACCACCGCGCGGGAGCAGTTCTTC
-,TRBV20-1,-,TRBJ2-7,CSAIPRGRSNEQYF,TGCAGTGCTATCCCACGGGGGAGGTCAAACGAGCAGTACTTC
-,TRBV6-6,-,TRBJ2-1,CASVGYHEQFF,TGTGCCAGCGTTGGGTACCATGAGCAGTTCTTC
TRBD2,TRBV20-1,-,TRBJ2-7,CSAGPRGGFYEQYF,TGCAGTGCTGGACCCCGGGGGGGTTTCTACGAGCAGTACTTC
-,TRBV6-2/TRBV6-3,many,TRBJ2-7,CASSYSLARLGEQYF,TGTGCCAGCAGTTACTCTCTAGCGAGGCTCGGCGAGCAGTACTTC
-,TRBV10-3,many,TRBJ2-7,CAISEGPFYEQYF,TGTGCCATCAGTGAGGGCCCATTCTACGAGCAGTACTTC
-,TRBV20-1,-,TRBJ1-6,CSAYWDSSSYNSPPHF,TGCAGTGCTTACTGGGACTCTAGCTCCTATAATTCACCCCCCCACTTT
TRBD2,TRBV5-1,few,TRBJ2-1,CASSSSSGSRNEQFF,TGCGCCAGCAGCTCCTCTAGCGGGAGTCGCAATGAGCAGTTCTTC
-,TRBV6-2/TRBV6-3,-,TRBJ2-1,CASSDSGGRRNNEQFF,TGTGCCAGCAGTGACTCTGGGGGGAGGAGAAACAATGAGCAGTTCTTC
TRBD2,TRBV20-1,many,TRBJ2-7,CSARDRRGLAGYEQYF,TGCAGTGCTAGAGATCGTAGGGGGTTAGCGGGATACGAGCAGTACTTC